This T cell receptor (beta chain) was recovered during a study of vaccination and CD4 T cells after COVID-19. Sequencing of the DNA from cultured CD4+ T cells was carried out with the Oncomine TCR Beta short-read assay. TCRdb re-called the PCR reads through MiXCR, storing one row per CDR3 protein. Of about 12,000 distinct CDR3 sequences listed, around 61% were seen once; the top ten hold about 7%. The sample's treatment: approximately 10-day PBMC culture with coronavirus spike peptide pools or control peptides (ViraFEST assay). This CDR3 comprises 14 residues. Trimming took 6 bases from V and 7 from J, leaving 19 bases between them. The germline gives CDR1 DFQATT, CDR2 SNEGSKA (reference sequence). On this clonotype: Its target is unknown.

The source of this sequence is a human donor who had recovered from COVID-19. The chain employs TRBV20-1 and TRBJ2-1; possibly TRBD1 for D (6 bases). Source: CD4+ T cells from blood, cultured in vitro, taken before SARS-CoV-2 vaccination. CDR3 in amino acids: CSANRPGQTNEQFF. The CDR3 DNA follows: TGCAGTGCCAACCGACCGGGACAAACTAATGAGCAGTTCTTC.